This entry concerns a single T cell receptor (beta chain). Data came from immunoSEQ multiplex PCR; TCRdb stores just in-frame clones and leaves some out. Among 60,000 to 75,000 clones listed, about 85% were seen once. These data originate in a study of blood T cell repertoires in COVID-19. The TCR was taken from an elderly woman with active or convalescent COVID-19. Material: peripheral blood.

In DNA, the CDR3 is TGTGCCAGCGGGCACAATGAGCAGTTCTTC. It is translated as CASGHNEQFF. The gene calls are TRBV28 and TRBJ2-1; D unresolved. Germline CDR1 reads MDHEN; CDR2 reads SYDVKM. The germline V and J ends were trimmed by 8 bases and 5 bases, with 4 bases remaining between them. This CDR3 is 10 amino acids long.